This T cell receptor (beta chain) was identified during a study of T-cell reconstitution after alpha-beta-depleted transplantation in children. The study's findings and limits: At around two months after transplant, the alpha-beta T cells were reportedly derived from several hundred expanded clones that came from non-depleted graft cells. Surviving recipient T cells and thymic progenitors accounted for the high day-60 TCRbeta diversity observed in some patients. From newly produced T cells came most of the T-cell counts and diversity one year after transplant.

Unique molecular identifiers were incorporated into the prepared TCRbeta library. TCRdb re-analysed the PCR reads in MiXCR, keeping a single row per CDR3 protein. The data contain around 700,000 distinct CDR3 sequences, less than 15% of them seen just once; the ten biggest clones take up 0.75% to 0.85%. This clonotype was seen a few times. What it recognizes is unknown. This CDR3 spans 12 amino acids. CDR1 SGHTS and CDR2 YDEGEE come from the germline V gene. V gave up 7 bases and J gave up 5 bases, with 10 bases separating them. The sequences come from PBMCs, collected before TCRalphabeta/CD19-depleted stem cell transplant. The V call is TRBV5-8, the J call TRBJ1-5; D ambiguous. The clonotype originates from a girl aged 2 to 9 with congenital amegakaryocytic thrombocytopenia, due to receive a stem cell transplant. The CDR3, as DNA: TGTGCCAGCGGACTAGGGTATCAGCCCCAGCATTTT. Its translation: CASGLGYQPQHF. The variable domain in full, completed from reference TRBV5-8 and TRBJ1-5, reads EAGVTQSPTHLIKTRGQQATLRCSPISGHTSVYWYQQALGLGLQFLLWYDEGEERNRGNFPPRFSGRQFPNYSSELNVNALELEDSALYLCASGLGYQPQHFGDGTRLSIL.